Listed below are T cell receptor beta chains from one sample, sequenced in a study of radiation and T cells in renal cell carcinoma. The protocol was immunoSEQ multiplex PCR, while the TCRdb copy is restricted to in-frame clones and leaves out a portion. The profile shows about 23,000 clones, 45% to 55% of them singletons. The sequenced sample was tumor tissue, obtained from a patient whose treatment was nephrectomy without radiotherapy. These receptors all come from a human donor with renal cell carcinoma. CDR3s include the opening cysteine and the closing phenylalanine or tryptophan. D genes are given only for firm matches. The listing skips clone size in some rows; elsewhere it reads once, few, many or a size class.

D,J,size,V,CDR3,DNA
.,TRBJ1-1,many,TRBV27,CASSSLRQVEAFF,TGTGCCAGCAGTTCACTTCGACAGGTCGAAGCTTTCTTT
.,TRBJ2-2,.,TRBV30,CAWNRAVSALFF,TGTGCCTGGAACCGGGCCGTTTCCGCGCTGTTTTTT
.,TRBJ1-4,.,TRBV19,CASSIRRATTNEKLFF,TGTGCCAGTAGTATAAGACGAGCAACAACTAATGAAAAACTGTTTTTT
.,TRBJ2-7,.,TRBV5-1,CASSLDGYEQYF,TGCGCCAGCAGCTTGGATGGATACGAGCAGTACTTC
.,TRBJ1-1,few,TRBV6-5,CASSYRDGNTEAFF,TGTGCCAGCAGTTACCGGGACGGCAACACTGAAGCTTTCTTT
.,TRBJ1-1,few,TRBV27,CASSYLGQNTEAFF,TGTGCCAGCAGTTACTTGGGACAGAACACTGAAGCTTTCTTT
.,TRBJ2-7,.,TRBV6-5,CASSTRQARYEQYF,TGTGCCAGCAGTACCCGACAGGCCCGCTACGAGCAGTACTTC
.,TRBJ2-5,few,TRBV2,CASIKGGEIRTQYF,TGTGCCAGCATCAAGGGGGGGGAAATCAGGACCCAGTACTTC
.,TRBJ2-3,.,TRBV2,CASSPLGADNTDTQYF,TGTGCCAGCAGTCCGTTGGGGGCGGACAACACAGATACGCAGTATTTT
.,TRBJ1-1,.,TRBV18,CASSPYPTEAFF,TGTGCCAGCTCACCATATCCCACTGAAGCTTTCTTT
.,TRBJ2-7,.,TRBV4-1,CASSQGTGGYSVEQYF,TGCGCCAGCAGCCAAGGAACGGGGGGCTACTCTGTGGAGCAGTACTTC
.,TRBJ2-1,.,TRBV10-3,CAIRRTDGGNEQFF,TGTGCCATCAGAAGGACGGATGGAGGAAATGAGCAGTTCTTC
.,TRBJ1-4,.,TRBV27,CASSAYKETNEKLFF,TGTGCCAGCAGTGCCTACAAGGAGACTAATGAAAAACTGTTTTTT
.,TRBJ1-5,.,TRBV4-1,CASSQDPNGNQPQHF,TGCGCCAGCAGCCAAGACCCAAACGGCAATCAGCCCCAGCATTTT
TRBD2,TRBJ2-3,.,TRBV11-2,CASSLLLAGGRLVTDTQYF,TGTGCCAGCAGCCTCCTACTAGCGGGGGGGCGGTTGGTCACAGATACGCAGTATTTT
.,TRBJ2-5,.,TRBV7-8,CASSFFGGAAETQYF,TGTGCCAGCAGTTTCTTTGGAGGGGCGGCGGAGACCCAGTACTTC
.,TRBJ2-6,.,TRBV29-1,CSVAEGSGANVLTF,TGCAGCGTGGCTGAGGGTTCTGGGGCCAACGTCCTGACTTTC
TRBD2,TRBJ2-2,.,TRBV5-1,CASSPVGSGGMVELFF,TGCGCCAGCAGCCCGGTCGGTAGCGGGGGGATGGTGGAGCTGTTTTTT
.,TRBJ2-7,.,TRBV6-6,CASSYSKGPAVYEQYF,TGTGCCAGCAGTTACTCGAAAGGGCCAGCGGTCTACGAGCAGTACTTC
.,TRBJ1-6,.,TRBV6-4,CASSESGAGNSPLHF,TGTGCCAGCAGTGAATCTGGGGCGGGTAATTCACCCCTCCACTTT
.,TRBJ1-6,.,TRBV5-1,CASSRTGLDYNSPLHF,TGCGCCAGCAGCCGCACAGGGCTTGACTATAATTCACCCCTCCACTTT
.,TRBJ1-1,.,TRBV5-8,CASSLDRASTEAFF,TGTGCCAGCAGCTTGGACAGGGCGAGCACTGAAGCTTTCTTT
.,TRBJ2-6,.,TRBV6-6,CASVEGSGANVLTF,TGTGCCAGCGTAGAGGGCTCTGGGGCCAACGTCCTGACTTTC
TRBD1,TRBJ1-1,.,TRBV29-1,CSVDMTGAKNTEAFF,TGCAGCGTTGATATGACAGGGGCTAAGAACACTGAAGCTTTCTTT
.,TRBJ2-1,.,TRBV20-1,CSVRGRREQFF,TGCAGTGTCCGAGGACGTCGTGAGCAGTTCTTC
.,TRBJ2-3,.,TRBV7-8,CASRQFTGITDTQYF,TGTGCCAGCAGACAATTCACAGGGATCACAGATACGCAGTATTTT
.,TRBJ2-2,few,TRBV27,CASSLLGGGTNTGELFF,TGTGCCAGCAGTTTATTGGGAGGAGGGACGAACACCGGGGAGCTGTTTTTT
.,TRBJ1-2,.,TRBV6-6,CATSQQGDYGYTF,TGTGCCACCTCTCAACAGGGAGACTATGGCTACACCTTC
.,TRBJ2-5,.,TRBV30,CALGQDQETQYF,TGTGCCTTGGGGCAGGACCAAGAGACCCAGTACTTC
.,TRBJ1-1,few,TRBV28,CASSFDRMNTEAFF,TGTGCCAGCAGTTTCGACAGGATGAACACTGAAGCTTTCTTT
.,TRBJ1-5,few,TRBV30,CAWSEGHTNQPQHF,TGTGCCTGGAGTGAAGGACACACCAATCAGCCCCAGCATTTT
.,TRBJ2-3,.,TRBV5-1,CASSLGGASLDTQYF,TGCGCCAGCAGCTTGGGGGGGGCGAGTCTAGATACGCAGTATTTT
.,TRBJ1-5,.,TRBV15,CATKGTAVSNQPQHF,TGTGCCACAAAGGGGACGGCCGTTAGCAATCAGCCCCAGCATTTT
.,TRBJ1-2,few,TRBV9,CASSVHSSNYGYTF,TGTGCCAGCAGCGTACACAGCTCTAACTATGGCTACACCTTC
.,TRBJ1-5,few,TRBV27,CASSPYLRGGLYQPQHF,TGTGCCAGCAGTCCGTATCTCAGGGGTGGTTTATATCAGCCCCAGCATTTT
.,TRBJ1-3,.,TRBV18,CASSPQGSGNTIYF,TGTGCCAGCTCACCACAGGGCTCTGGAAACACCATATATTTT
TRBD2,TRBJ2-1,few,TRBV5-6,CASSLAGVSYNEQFF,TGTGCCAGCAGTCTCGCGGGGGTCTCCTACAATGAGCAGTTCTTC
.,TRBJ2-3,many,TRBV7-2,CASSRTDTQYF,TGTGCCAGCAGCCGCACAGATACGCAGTATTTT
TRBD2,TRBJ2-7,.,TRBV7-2,CASSPSTSGGGHEQYF,TGTGCCAGCAGCCCCTCGACTAGCGGGGGGGGACACGAGCAGTACTTC
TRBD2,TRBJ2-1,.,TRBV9,CASSVGAGGPNEQFF,TGTGCCAGCAGCGTTGGTGCGGGGGGGCCGAATGAGCAGTTCTTC
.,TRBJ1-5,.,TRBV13,CASRLQPQHF,TGTGCCAGCCGTCTTCAGCCCCAGCATTTT
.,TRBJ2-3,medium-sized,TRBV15,CATSRGGTTDTQYF,TGTGCCACCAGCAGAGGCGGTACCACAGATACGCAGTATTTT
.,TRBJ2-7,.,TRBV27,CASSSIRGVGSYEQYF,TGTGCCAGCAGTTCCATCAGGGGCGTCGGGTCCTACGAGCAGTACTTC
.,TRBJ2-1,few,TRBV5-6,CASSLANLPNYNEQFF,TGTGCCAGCAGCTTGGCCAACCTACCCAACTACAATGAGCAGTTCTTC
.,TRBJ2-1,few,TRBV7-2,CASSLVWGQTNEQFF,TGTGCCAGCAGCTTAGTGTGGGGGCAGACGAATGAGCAGTTCTTC
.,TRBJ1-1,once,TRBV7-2,CASSLGQIMNTEAFF,TGTGCCAGCAGCCTCGGACAGATCATGAACACTGAAGCTTTCTTT